This T cell receptor beta chain was sequenced for a study of shared clonotypes between healthy human individuals. Some clones are missing from TCRdb's copy, which holds only in-frame ones; the method was immunoSEQ multiplex PCR. The sample shows about 1.5 million clones, under 99% of them seen only once. Regarding this clone: Its antigen is currently unknown.

Investigators divided CD4+ cells into CD45RA+ naive and CD45RA-negative memory subsets. General study findings and limits: An effect of sequencing depth on clonotype sharing among donors was expected.

This CDR3 has 14 amino acids. V lost 5 bases, J lost 2 bases, and 13 bases lay in between. Germline CDR1 is SGHVS and CDR2 is FQNEAQ. This TCR came from a man younger than 45 in good health. The sequenced sample was naive CD4+ T cells sorted from blood. Subset: CD45RA+ positively selected. The rearrangement uses TRBV7-8 and TRBJ2-7; weak D call: TRBD2 (5 bases). Here the CDR3 reads CASSTRETTYEQYF. The CDR3 DNA reads as TGTGCCAGCAGCACCCGGGAAACCACCTACGAGCAGTACTTC.